Listed below are T cell receptor beta chains from one sample, sequenced in a study of shared clonotypes between healthy human individuals. The assay was immunoSEQ multiplex PCR, and TCRdb's table has in-frame clones only and misses some. Seen here are about 550,000 clones, less than 97% observed once, and the top ten hold approximately 0.1%. Sequencing input: naive CD8+ T cells sorted from blood. The receptor set was obtained from a woman aged 25-40 years in good health. The conserved cysteine and the conserved F or W are not part of the CDR3 here. Not all rows give a size; the values are once, few, many and, for expanded clones, a class.

once,TRBV11-3,ASKTGTSRETQY
-,TRBV4-1,ASSQDRQQSSYEQY
-,TRBV27,ASKTGGTEAF
-,TRBV9,ASSVGGGRDGNTIY
-,TRBV28,ASSLFGTETDTQY
once,TRBV6-6,ASSNGQGLLNTEAF
-,TRBV10-3,AIMGEGISYNEQF
-,TRBV11-2,ASSWTGPEAF
-,TRBV28,ASTSGVASYEQY
-,TRBV9,ASSGRTVREQY
-,TRBV6-6,ASSYISPQLNTEAF
-,TRBV7-9,ASSWGTRGAQY
-,TRBV5-6,ASSFLDNQAF
once,TRBV9,ASSVVPGDEQF
-,TRBV19,ASSINSYSNQPQH
once,TRBV29-1,TILEVDRGPTDTQY
-,TRBV14,ASSHLSSNTIY
-,TRBV7-2,ASSTEVAGYTDTQY
-,TRBV19,ASSIDLDTQETQY
-,TRBV7-8,ASSLFSQGNTEAF
-,TRBV6-5,ASSHKGLGQTQY
-,TRBV28,ASSFLRYSNQPQH
-,TRBV13,ASSRRLAGNSYEQY
-,TRBV7-9,ASSPRRSGTGAYEQY
-,TRBV7-9,ASSLEGGVGKDGYT
once,TRBV27,ASGAGTSGRYEQY
-,TRBV21-1,ASSTRTAERAVVQY
-,TRBV29-1,SVEDSSGSAGYEQY
few,TRBV6-5,ASSYSEKGFYT
once,TRBV7-9,ASIPLGGNDNEQF
-,TRBV28,ASRRQFGTEAF
-,TRBV13,ASSPRAEVRALGYT
-,TRBV28,ASSWAGGSYEQY
-,TRBV7-9,ASGLGHLEAF
once,TRBV9,ASSVGDSPYEQY
-,TRBV20-1,SARVGETQH
-,TRBV11-2,ASSLIGELF
-,TRBV4-1,ASSQDTRYGYT
-,TRBV11-1,ASSYGLGNTEAF
-,TRBV28,ASSFQGLSYEQY
-,TRBV11-3,ASSLSPLSADTQY
-,TRBV4-1,ASSPTGGGNEQY
-,TRBV2,ASRGTGSNTEAF
-,TRBV5-5,ASSLLAGGYNEQF
-,TRBV5-4,ASSRGSEQY
-,TRBV2,ASIAEGYEQY
once,TRBV30,AWSVTGDYGYT
-,TRBV7-6,ASSFLAGDAIDEQF
-,TRBV30,AWRERRLYTEAF
-,TRBV5-6,ASSLAGDEQY
-,TRBV27,ASRPNGRGVEKLF
few,TRBV27,ASWTGDFTEAF
few,TRBV9,ASSPGNTEAF
few,TRBV6-6,ASSSTGGEQY
-,TRBV27,ASSLSNGQGEELF
once,TRBV27,ASSLYPGGLEQY
-,TRBV5-4,ASSPNSGSYRETQY
-,TRBV27,ASSPGRGDTQY